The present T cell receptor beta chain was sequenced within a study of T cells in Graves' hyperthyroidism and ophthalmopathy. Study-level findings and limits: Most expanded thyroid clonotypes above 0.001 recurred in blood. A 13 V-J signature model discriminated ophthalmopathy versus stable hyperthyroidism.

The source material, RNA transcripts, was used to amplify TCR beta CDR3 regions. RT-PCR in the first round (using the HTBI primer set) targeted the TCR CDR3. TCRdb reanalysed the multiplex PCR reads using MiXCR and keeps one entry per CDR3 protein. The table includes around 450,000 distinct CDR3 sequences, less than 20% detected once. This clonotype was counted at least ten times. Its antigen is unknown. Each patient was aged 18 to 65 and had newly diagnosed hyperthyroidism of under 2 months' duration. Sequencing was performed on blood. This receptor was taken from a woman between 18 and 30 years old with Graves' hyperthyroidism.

CDR3 residues: CASSQGGYNQPQHF. The CDR3 coding sequence is TGTGCCAGCAGCCAAGGGGGATACAATCAGCCCCAGCATTTT. V gene TRBV3-1 combines with J gene TRBJ1-5; D unresolved. From germline, CDR1 is LGHDT and CDR2 YNNKEL (reference sequence). The CDR3 extends over 14 amino acids. Trimming cost V 1 base and J 3 bases, with 7 bases left between them.